The 2 T cell receptor beta chains in this list originate from one sample, sequenced in a study of T-cell reconstitution after alpha-beta-depleted transplantation in children. As it was prepared, the TCRbeta library received unique molecular identifiers. One entry per CDR3 protein results from TCRdb running MiXCR on the PCR reads. The table includes approximately 400,000 distinct CDR3 sequences, about a tenth detected once. The source material was PBMCs from the stem cell graft donor, sampled from the stem cell graft. The origin of the receptors is a human donor who donated a stem cell graft to a child with acute myeloid leukemia.

This clonotype was seen only a few times. CDR3 in amino acids: CASSYNLGQGDTEAFF. DNA for the CDR3: TGTGCCAGCAGTTACAACCTTGGACAGGGGGACACTGAAGCTTTCTTT. V and J are TRBV6-5 and TRBJ1-1, with 10 positions matching TRBD1. The CDR3 has 16 amino acids. Germline V gene lookup returns CDR1 MNHEY and CDR2 SVGAGI. V gave up 2 bases and J gave up 3 bases; unmatched junction bases: 6.

The sample holds many counts of this clonotype. At one end, the junction sequence differs from germline, possibly due to a read error. The V gene is TRBV5-1, the J gene TRBJ2-5, with unresolved D. In germline, CDR1 is SGHRS, CDR2 YFSETQ. This CDR3 has 13 residues. CDR3 coding DNA: TGTGCCAGCAGCCCTGGGTCCCAAGAGACCCAGTACTTC. It encodes CASSPGSQETQYF.